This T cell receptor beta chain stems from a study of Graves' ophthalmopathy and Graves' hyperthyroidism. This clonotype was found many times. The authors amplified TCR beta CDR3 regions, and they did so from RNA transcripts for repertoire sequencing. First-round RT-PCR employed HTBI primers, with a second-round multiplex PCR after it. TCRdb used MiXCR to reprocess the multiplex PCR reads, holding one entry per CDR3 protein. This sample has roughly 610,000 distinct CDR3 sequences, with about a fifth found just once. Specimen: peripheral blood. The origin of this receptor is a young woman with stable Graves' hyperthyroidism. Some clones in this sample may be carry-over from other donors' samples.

CDR3 in DNA: TGCGCCAGCAGCTTGCTTCGCCAAGACTCTGGAAACACCATATATTTT. Protein: CASSLLRQDSGNTIYF. The rearrangement uses TRBV5-1 and TRBJ1-3; D is undetermined. Germline CDR1 is SGHRS and CDR2 is YFSETQ. V lost 1 base and J lost 0, with 11 bases in between. This CDR3 comprises 16 residues.